One T cell receptor (beta chain) is described in this entry. Its binding antigen is unknown. Nothing much larger sits one base from this clone, and base qualities are not available. The sample originates from a study of radiation and T cells in renal cell carcinoma (dated by TCRdb to 2020 to 2021). Turning to the overall study: In total, about 50 samples, comprising roughly 25 tumors and 27 peripheral blood samples, were subjected to TCR beta sequencing. Across all 50 or so samples, approximately 4,000,000 unique CDR3 nucleotide sequences, encoding about 2,700,000 unique CDR3 amino acid sequences, were identified.

The immunoSEQ kit was used, according to the manufacturer's recommendations, to generate TCR beta libraries from genomic DNA. To prepare the libraries, a first multiplex PCR with proprietary primers was run, followed by a second PCR that added unique barcodes, and a bead cleanup was done after each round. Each sample batch included a kit-provided positive control reaction and a negative control reaction. The final libraries were assessed on an Agilent 4200 TapeStation D1000 ScreenTape, pooled by volume, and quantified by qPCR. An Illumina NextSeq500 fitted with a MidOutput 150-cycle cartridge performed the sequencing, running 156 Read1 cycles and 15 Index1 cycles with the kit's custom primers. The pooled library was loaded at approximately 0.95 pM with a 20% PhiX control spike-in. On the study's bioinformatics: Vendor-processed data were analyzed in R, and a clonotype was defined as all T cells sharing the same CDR3 nucleotide sequence. In the clone abundance analyses, frequencies were normalized to the 10,000 most abundant clones in each sample. Public T cell clones, which averaged fewer than five per sample, were removed prior to analysis. Dominant motif analysis used ImmunoMap with the PAM10 matrix, gap penalty 30 and homology threshold 0.3; motifs with cumulative frequency at least 0.01 counted as dominant. TCRdb re-hosts the immuneACCESS table, in-frame sequences only. Its copies lack some clones; in the studies checked, an unresolved V gene accounts for under half of them, and the cause for the rest is not known. The DNA gave D and trimming, while V, J and clone size come from that table. The sample includes 18,000 or so clones, with 59% observed a single time. The ten top clones hold 33% of the sample.

As encoded in the germline V gene, CDR1 is SQVTM while CDR2 is ANQGSEA. From cysteine to phenylalanine, the CDR3 is 12 amino acids long. Of the read, only the CDR3 DNA is kept; its 36 bases are in frame from base 1. The junction carries 8 bases between V and J, which are trimmed by 5 bases and 1 base respectively. General study outcomes and caveats: Compared with controls, irradiated tumors had higher TCR clonality, as the top 100 clonotypes made up an average of approximately 50% of the repertoire, versus roughly 40% in nephrectomy-only tumors. With a single-armed trial design, the study had no way to address how radiation dose or scheduling affects the TCR repertoire. Compared with control tumors, irradiated tumors had a greater number of dominant CDR3 motifs, and those motifs took up a bigger portion of the repertoire. Because only small tumor regions of approximately 1 g were available, intratumoral heterogeneity was not captured.

The time point label of this sample denotes: tumor resected at nephrectomy. The treatment or condition label, as the study defines it: treatment-naive control, cytoreductive nephrectomy. The control tumors were taken from treatment-naive renal cell carcinoma patients who had cytoreductive nephrectomy with no earlier radiation. Renal cell carcinoma with clear cell pathology was present in all patients. Control tumors used for TCR sequencing were obtained from a few females and 11 males (median age approximately 50 years, range roughly 40 to 82) and were resected from the early 2010s to the mid-2010s. The tumors were dissociated mechanically, digested with collagenase/hyaluronidase at 37 degrees C, processed in gentleMACS C tubes, and kept in liquid nitrogen. Genomic DNA for TCR sequencing was prepared using the QIAamp DNA Blood Mini Kit (Qiagen). Samples were included in the analyses only if all quality control checks were passed.

This clonotype originated in a man aged 50 to 60 with renal cell carcinoma. Specimen: tumor tissue, collected from a patient whose treatment was nephrectomy without radiotherapy. The chain employs TRBV29-1 and TRBJ1-1, with the D gene not clear enough to name. The CDR3 reads as follows: CSVQPANTEAFF. The DNA sequence is TGCAGCGTTCAACCGGCGAACACTGAAGCTTTCTTT.